This T cell receptor (beta chain) stems from a study of T cell clones after liver transplantation. Background on the study: TCRbeta sequencing after a pre-transplant mixed lymphocyte reaction identified graft-donor-reactive clones, later tracked in post-transplant blood. Timepoints were pre-transplant, pre-withdrawal, and after withdrawal was completed or failed.

CD3+CD4+ and CD3+CD8+ cells were FACS-sorted from thawed unstimulated PBMCs. The length of the CDR3 is 14 residues. Trimming took 0 bases from V and 8 from J, leaving 13 bases between them. Germline CDR1 and CDR2: GTSNPN and SVGIG (reference sequence). Measured with immunoSEQ multiplex PCR; TCRdb has only the in-frame clones, and not every one. Here the sample spans tens of thousands of clones, 80% being singletons. The material sequenced was CD4+ T cells from blood, taken 12 months after liver transplant. The rearrangement uses TRBV30 and TRBJ1-4, with unresolved D. This TCR came from a human patient who received a liver transplant. The graft donor may have given rise to some T cells. The CDR3 DNA reads as TGTGCCTGGAGTGTAACCGGGGAAGGCGAAAAACTGTTTTTT. Protein: CAWSVTGEGEKLFF.